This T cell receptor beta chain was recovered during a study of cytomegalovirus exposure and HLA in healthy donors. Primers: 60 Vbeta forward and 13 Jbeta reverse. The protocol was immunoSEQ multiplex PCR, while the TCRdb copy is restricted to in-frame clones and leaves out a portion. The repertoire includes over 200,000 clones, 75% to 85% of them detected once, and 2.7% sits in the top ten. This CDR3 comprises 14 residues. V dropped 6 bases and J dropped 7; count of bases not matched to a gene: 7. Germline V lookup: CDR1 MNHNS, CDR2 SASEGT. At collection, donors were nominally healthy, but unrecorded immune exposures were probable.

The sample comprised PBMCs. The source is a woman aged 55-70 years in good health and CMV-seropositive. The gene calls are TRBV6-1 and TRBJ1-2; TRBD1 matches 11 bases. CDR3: CASRRTGGRSGYTF. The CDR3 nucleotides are TGTGCCAGCAGAAGGACAGGGGGCCGTAGTGGCTACACCTTC.